Following are 4 T cell receptor beta chains from one sample sequenced in a study of cytomegalovirus exposure and HLA in healthy donors. Primers: 60 Vbeta forward and 13 Jbeta reverse. Here immunoSEQ multiplex PCR was the method, and the copy in TCRdb shows in-frame clones only, minus some. The repertoire has under 200,000 clones, around three quarters of them found once; the top ten carry approximately 3.1%. The sample consisted of PBMCs. The receptors stem from a middle-aged woman in good health and CMV-seronegative.

The chain joins TRBV6-1 to TRBJ2-1, with TRBD2 matching over 7 bases. J lost 7 bases, V lost 2 bases, and 14 bases had no gene match. Looked up from germline, CDR1 is MNHNS and CDR2 is SASEGT. The CDR3 has 17 amino acids. As DNA, the CDR3 is TGTGCCAGCAGTGAAATCGGAGTAGGACTAGGTAGGAATGAGCAGTTCTTC. It is translated as CASSEIGVGLGRNEQFF.

The CDR3 DNA reads as TGTGCCGGCAACACAGGGGCTACCTCCAATGAGGATGGCTACACCTTC. It translates to CAGNTGATSNEDGYTF. The rearrangement links TRBV7-3 to TRBJ1-2; 7 bases map to TRBD1. V trimming: 11 bases; J trimming: 6 bases; junction bases outside the gene matches: 21. CDR1 and CDR2 (germline): SGHTA, FQGTGA. The CDR3 length is 16 residues.

The genes are TRBV5-8 and TRBJ2-1; D perhaps matches TRBD2 (6 bases). This CDR3 spans 16 amino acids. V was clipped by 4 bases and J by 2 bases, with 16 bases between them. Germline V lookup: CDR1 SGHTS, CDR2 YDEGEE. The CDR3 region is CASSPEGTSPYNEQFF. The CDR3, as DNA: TGTGCCAGCAGCCCCGAGGGGACTTCGCCCTACAATGAGCAGTTCTTC.

The V gene is TRBV5-6, the J gene TRBJ1-2; 7 bases map to TRBD1. CDR1 is SGHDT and CDR2 is YYEEEE in the germline V gene. With 2 bases clipped from V and 8 bases from J, the junction kept 12 bases outside the gene matches. CDR3 size: 15 residues. As DNA, the CDR3 is TGTGCCAGCAGCTTCCCTGACAGGGCAAGGCGCGGCTACACCTTC. It translates to CASSFPDRARRGYTF.